These 20 T cell receptor beta chains share one sample of origin, sequenced in a study of blood T cells in healthy people across ages. A second PCR of roughly 7 to 11 cycles used a sample-barcoded 5' primer and a J-beta primer mix. Using its own MiXCR run on the 5' RACE reads, TCRdb lists one record per CDR3 protein. The sample consists of 710,000 or so distinct CDR3 sequences, about 20% of them appearing once. The sequencing input was blood. These receptors all come from a man between 65 and 85 years old in good health.

There are a few counts of this clonotype. The chain joins TRBV10-2 to TRBJ2-1; D unresolved. Germline V gene data show CDR1 as WSHSY and CDR2 as SAAADI. Trimming shortened V by 7 bases and J by 5 bases, and 9 bases separated the two germline ends. The CDR3 is made up of 12 amino acids. In DNA form, the CDR3 reads TGCGCCAGCAACCCCCAGAACAATGAGCAGTTCTTC. Amino acid sequence: CASNPQNNEQFF.

This clonotype has ten or more counts. This chain uses TRBV28 with TRBJ2-1; 13 positions match TRBD2. CDR3 length: 15 amino acids. Germline CDR1 and CDR2: MDHEN and SYDVKM. The junction had 7 bases not matched to a gene; V was cut back by 7 bases and J by 7 bases. The CDR3, as DNA: TGTGCCAGCACCGACGTGGGACTAGCGGGGAATGAGCAGTTCTTC. As protein: CASTDVGLAGNEQFF.

J is TRBJ2-5 and V is TRBV10-3; 7 nucleotides match TRBD2. CDR3 length: 13 amino acids. Germline lookup yields CDR1 ENHRY and CDR2 SYGVKD. V was clipped by 4 bases and J by 3 bases; unmatched bases: 2. DNA of the CDR3: TGTGCCATCAGTGGGCTAGCGGAAGAGACCCAGTACTTC. Its protein product is CAISGLAEETQYF.

The V and J genes are TRBV6-5 and TRBJ1-2; D is unclear. The CDR3 runs 13 residues. Germline V gene lookup returns CDR1 MNHEY and CDR2 SVGAGI. Trimming left V 7 bases short and J 3 bases short, with 12 bases between. Written as DNA, the CDR3 is TGTGCCAGCATTTTAGGGCAGCACTATGGCTACACCTTC. Its translation is CASILGQHYGYTF.

This clonotype was picked up many times. The gene calls are TRBV5-6 and TRBJ2-3; weak D call: TRBD2 (6 bases). CDR3 length equals 16 residues. Trimming shortened V by 4 bases and J by 1 base, and 16 bases separated the two germline ends. Germline lookup yields CDR1 SGHDT and CDR2 YYEEEE. The chain's CDR3 is CASSEVGGMGTDTQYF. CDR3 DNA sequence: TGTGCCAGCAGCGAAGTTGGCGGGATGGGCACAGATACGCAGTATTTT.

J is TRBJ2-5 and V is TRBV2, with D tentatively TRBD2 (5 bases). The germline gives CDR1 SNHLY, CDR2 FYNNEI. V was cut by 6 bases and J by 4 bases, with 15 bases left in between. The CDR3 covers 14 residues. The CDR3 region is CASRGYGVGETQYF. Here the CDR3 DNA reads TGTGCCAGCAGGGGCTACGGGGTGGGAGAGACCCAGTACTTC.

This chain uses TRBV5-1 with TRBJ2-7; 7 bases are shared with TRBD2. The germline V gene has CDR1 SGHRS and CDR2 YFSETQ. V dropped 4 bases and J dropped 6; count of bases not matched to a gene: 16. The CDR3 has 16 residues. The CDR3 bases are TGCGCCAGCAGCCCGTTCCTGGCTAGCGGTCCCCTCGAGCAGTACTTC. Translation: CASSPFLASGPLEQYF.

CDR3 DNA: TGCAGCGTTGAAGATCCCAGGGGGCGGGCCTATGGGGCCAACGTCCTGACTTTC. It specifies CSVEDPRGRAYGANVLTF. This sequence joins TRBV29-1 and TRBJ2-6; 8 nucleotides line up with TRBD1. From germline, CDR1 is SQVTM and CDR2 ANQGSEA. This CDR3 has 18 amino acids. The J segment lost 3 bases and the V segment lost 0 bases, leaving 10 bases of the junction unmatched. Filled out from reference TRBV29-1 and TRBJ2-6, the complete variable domain reads SAVISQKPSRDICQRGTSLTIQCQVDSQVTMMFWYRQQPGQSLTLIATANQGSEATYESGFVIDKFPISRPNLTFSTLTVSNMSPEDSSIYLCSVEDPRGRAYGANVLTFGAGSRLTVL.

The gene calls are TRBV7-2 and TRBJ1-4; D not certain. CDR1 is SGHTA, CDR2 FQGNSA, per germline. V was clipped by 3 bases and J by 5 bases, with 13 bases between them. The CDR3 runs 15 residues. In nucleotides, the CDR3 is TGTGCCAGCAGCTTGGTCCGGGCGTCAAATGAAAAACTGTTTTTT. This encodes CASSLVRASNEKLFF.

The chain couples TRBV20-1 to TRBJ2-3, with 9 bases aligning to TRBD2. The V segment lost 7 bases and the J segment 6 bases; nucleotides outside the gene matches: 5. Germline lookup yields CDR1 DFQATT and CDR2 SNEGSKA (reference sequence). The CDR3 consists of 12 residues. CDR3 DNA sequence: TGCAGTGGCGGGAGGGCCATGGATACGCAGTATTTT. Its protein product is CSGGRAMDTQYF.

The V call is TRBV3-1, the J call TRBJ2-1, with 8 bases aligning to TRBD2. The CDR3 totals 18 residues. V shed 0 bases and J 7 bases; nucleotides not matched to a gene: 14. Germline values: CDR1 LGHDT, CDR2 YNNKEL (reference sequence). CDR3 sequence: CASSQEVLASGRGNEQFF. The CDR3 region has the DNA TGTGCCAGCAGCCAAGAGGTTTTGGCTAGCGGGCGGGGGAATGAGCAGTTCTTC.

The rearrangement links TRBV28 to TRBJ1-2; D remains unclear. Germline-derived CDR1 and CDR2 are MDHEN and SYDVKM. There are 12 residues in the CDR3. Trimming took off 8 bases at V and 8 bases at J, with 15 bases between the two ends. The chain's CDR3 is CASGSISRGYTF. CDR3 bases: TGTGCCAGCGGCTCAATCTCTCGGGGCTACACCTTC.

The V call is TRBV29-1, the J call TRBJ1-1; the D gene is possibly TRBD1 (6 bases). The CDR3 contains 13 residues. Germline CDR1 reads SQVTM; CDR2 reads ANQGSEA. Trimming left V 5 bases short and J 1 base short, with 11 bases between. This chain's CDR3 is CSVLGQPNTEAFF. DNA for the CDR3: TGCAGCGTTCTGGGACAACCGAACACTGAAGCTTTCTTT.

This clonotype was seen only a few times. The rearrangement links TRBV6-1 to TRBJ2-7, with D unclear. Trimming removed 4 bases from V and 0 bases from J, with 7 bases in between. CDR1 and CDR2 (germline): MNHNS, SASEGT. The CDR3 contains 13 residues. In DNA form, the CDR3 reads TGTGCCAGCAGTGTCAGGACCTCCTACGAGCAGTACGTC. It encodes CASSVRTSYEQYV.

This chain connects TRBV4-1 to TRBJ1-4; 8 bases match TRBD1. J was trimmed by 8 bases and V by 1 base; bases with no gene match: 6. The CDR3 totals 15 residues. Germline loops: CDR1 MGHRA, CDR2 YSYEKL. CDR3 nucleotide sequence: TGCGCCAGCAGCCAAGGGACAGGGCGCTACGAAAAACTGTTTTTT. This codes for CASSQGTGRYEKLFF.

This clonotype was counted between two and nine times. The chain links TRBV6-6 to TRBJ2-3; TRBD2 aligns across 8 bases. With V trimmed by 2 bases and J by 0 bases, 7 bases remained unmatched. The germline CDR1 and CDR2 sequences are MNHNY and SVGAGI (reference sequence). The CDR3 covers 17 residues. The CDR3 is CASSYDRGGPSTDTQYF. The CDR3 DNA is TGTGCCAGCAGTTACGATCGGGGGGGTCCTAGCACAGATACGCAGTATTTT.

The J gene is TRBJ2-7, the V gene TRBV7-2; D perhaps matches TRBD2 (6 bases). The germline CDR1 and CDR2 sequences are SGHTA and FQGNSA. The CDR3 runs 16 residues. V lost 1 base, J lost 0 bases, and 13 bases lay in between. This CDR3 reads CASSLDLASISYEQYF. DNA for the CDR3: TGTGCCAGCAGCTTAGATCTAGCGTCTATCTCCTACGAGCAGTACTTC.

The table lists this clonotype with a few counts. The V and J genes are TRBV20-1 and TRBJ2-5, with 7 bases identical to TRBD1. This CDR3 spans 15 amino acids. With V trimmed by 3 bases and J by 1 base, 8 bases remained unmatched. Germline V gene lookup returns CDR1 DFQATT and CDR2 SNEGSKA (reference sequence). As DNA, the CDR3 is TGCAGTGCTAGCCCCCCGGACAGGCGCCAAGAGACCCAGTACTTC. It is translated as CSASPPDRRQETQYF.

The chain is built from TRBV9 and TRBJ2-3, with D tentatively TRBD1 (6 bases). Germline V gene lookup returns CDR1 SGDLS and CDR2 YYNGEE. Trimming took off 3 bases at V and 2 bases at J, with 10 bases between the two ends. The CDR3 contains 14 residues. The CDR3, as DNA: TGTGCCAGCAGCGCAGGGGAATACACAGATACGCAGTATTTT. Its translation is CASSAGEYTDTQYF.

This clonotype was found many times. This chain uses TRBV3-1 with TRBJ2-3; TRBD2 might be the D (6 bases). The CDR3 extends over 18 amino acids. The germline CDR1 and CDR2 sequences are LGHDT and YNNKEL (reference sequence). V was trimmed by 0 bases and J by 1 base, leaving 17 bases between them. The CDR3 loop reads CASSQDRRRVGGTDTQYF. DNA of the CDR3: TGTGCCAGCAGCCAAGATCGGAGGAGGGTTGGAGGCACAGATACGCAGTATTTT.